Listed here are 22 T cell receptor beta chains from one sample, sequenced in a study of blood T cells in healthy people across ages. Next came a second PCR, run for about 6 to 12 cycles, which used a sample-barcoded 5' primer along with a J-beta primer mix. TCRdb recomputed calls from the 5' RACE reads with MiXCR, one row per CDR3 protein. The sample has 550,000 to 700,000 distinct CDR3 sequences, 25% to 30% seen once. The sequenced sample consisted of blood. The receptors were sampled from a woman aged 70-85 years in good health.

CDR3 nucleotides: TGTGCCAGCAGCCCGCTGACTAGCGGGGGGCTCCACAATGAGCAGTTCTTC. As protein: CASSPLTSGGLHNEQFF. V gene TRBV7-3 combines with J gene TRBJ2-1; the match to TRBD2 covers 13 bases. V was pared by 5 bases and J by 5 bases, with 9 bases of the junction left unmatched. The CDR3 has 17 amino acids. Germline CDR1 and CDR2: SGHTA and FQGTGA.

This chain links TRBV20-1 with TRBJ2-1, with D possibly TRBD2 on 5 matching bases. Germline CDR1 DFQATT, CDR2 SNEGSKA (reference sequence). V was shortened by 2 bases and J by 0 bases, with 14 bases between the two germline ends. This CDR3 has 16 residues. The CDR3 DNA sequence: TGCAGTGCTAGATCGGCTAGCAAAAGCTCCTACAATGAGCAGTTCTTC. Amino acid sequence: CSARSASKSSYNEQFF.

This clonotype was picked up a small number of times. The chain is built from TRBV4-3 and TRBJ2-3; 8 positions agree with TRBD2. V was clipped by 6 bases and J by 0 bases; unmatched bases: 8. The CDR3 spans 16 residues. Germline assignment: CDR1 LGHNA and CDR2 YSLEER. CDR3 sequence: CASRSLSGASTDTQYF. As DNA, the CDR3 is TGCGCCAGCAGATCCCTTAGCGGGGCTAGCACAGATACGCAGTATTTT.

This clonotype turned up a few times. This chain joins TRBV5-1 and TRBJ2-5; D perhaps matches TRBD1 (6 bases). V was pared by 3 bases and J by 2 bases, with 14 bases between. Looked up from germline, CDR1 is SGHRS and CDR2 is YFSETQ. The CDR3 has 15 amino acids. CDR3 sequence (DNA): TGCGCCAGCAGCTCAACCGGGACACCTCAAGAGACCCAGTACTTC. It specifies CASSSTGTPQETQYF. The variable domain in full, with the rest retrieved from reference TRBV5-1 and TRBJ2-5, is KAGVTQTPRYLIKTRGQQVTLSCSPISGHRSVSWYQQTPGQGLQFLFEYFSETQRNKGNFPGRFSGRQFSNSRSEMNVSTLELGDSALYLCASSSTGTPQETQYFGPGTRLLVL.

This clonotype has a handful of counts. This chain links TRBV7-2 with TRBJ1-2; TRBD1 matches 8 bases. The ends lost 2 bases at V and 3 bases at J; junction bases unmatched: 5. CDR3 length equals 15 residues. Germline CDR1 and CDR2: SGHTA and FQGNSA. Here the CDR3 DNA reads TGTGCCAGCAGCTTATCAGGGGGCGTGGACTATGGCTACACCTTC. Translation: CASSLSGGVDYGYTF.

The V call is TRBV20-1, the J call TRBJ2-7; 7 positions agree with TRBD2. The CDR3 consists of 13 residues. V lost 3 bases and J lost 9; bases outside the gene matches: 11. Germline CDR1 is DFQATT and CDR2 is SNEGSKA (reference sequence). The CDR3 nucleotides read TGCAGTGCTAGCCCAAACCGCGGGGGTCGGCAGTACTTC. Its protein product is CSASPNRGGRQYF.

This clonotype was seen a handful of times. This chain uses TRBV5-5 with TRBJ1-4; 8 nucleotides agree with TRBD1. Losses at the gene ends were 2 bases for V and 8 bases for J; bases not matched to a gene: 14. This CDR3 spans 17 amino acids. The germline gives CDR1 SGHKS, CDR2 YYEKEE (reference sequence). The CDR3 here is CASSFGIGSGDREKLFF. CDR3 DNA: TGTGCCAGCAGCTTTGGAATCGGATCGGGGGACAGGGAAAAACTGTTTTTT.

This rearrangement joins TRBV6-4 to TRBJ2-1, with a possible D match to TRBD2 (6 bases). Germline V CDR1 and CDR2: MRHNA, SNTAGT. The CDR3 covers 14 residues. V was pared by 3 bases and J by 9 bases, with 15 bases between. Here the CDR3 reads CASSEGRQAGEQFF. DNA for the CDR3: TGTGCCAGCAGTGAAGGGAGGCAGGCCGGTGAGCAGTTCTTC.

This clonotype was observed a few times. V is TRBV3-1 and J is TRBJ2-5; a possible D gene is TRBD1 (5 bases). The CDR3 runs to 15 residues. Trimming removed 4 bases at V and 5 bases at J, with 17 bases between. CDR1 and CDR2 from the germline V gene are LGHDT and YNNKEL (reference sequence). The CDR3 bases are TGTGCCAGCAGCCTACAGGACCGTTCATTGGAGACCCAGTACTTC. It encodes CASSLQDRSLETQYF.

The table lists this clonotype with a few counts. This chain joins TRBV3-1 and TRBJ1-2; possibly TRBD1 for D (6 bases). CDR3 length equals 15 residues. Germline CDR1 is LGHDT and CDR2 is YNNKEL (reference sequence). Trimming removed 4 bases at V and 0 bases at J, with 12 bases between. The CDR3 reads CASSLGGSANYGYTF. In nucleotides, the CDR3 is TGTGCCAGCAGCCTAGGGGGATCAGCTAACTATGGCTACACCTTC.

This clonotype was seen repeatedly, ten times or more. The chain links TRBV14 to TRBJ2-5; D uncertain. CDR3 length: 13 residues. CDR1 is SGHDN, CDR2 FVKESK, per germline. V lost 2 bases to trimming and J lost 5 bases, with 9 bases between them. This CDR3 is CASSQNPGETQYF. CDR3 nucleotide sequence: TGTGCCAGCAGCCAAAACCCCGGGGAGACCCAGTACTTC.

The V call is TRBV20-1, the J call TRBJ2-3; possibly TRBD1 or TRBD2 for D (6 bases each). From germline, CDR1 is DFQATT and CDR2 SNEGSKA (reference sequence). Trimming left V 8 bases short and J 2 bases short, with 14 bases between. The CDR3 has 13 amino acids. CDR3 residues: CSPWGRDTDTQYF. The CDR3 DNA follows: TGCAGTCCCTGGGGGCGGGACACAGATACGCAGTATTTT.

There are a few counts of this clonotype. V usage is TRBV7-2 and J usage is TRBJ2-5, with TRBD1 identical over 7 bases. Matching the DNA end better, TRBJ2-7 makes the J call doubtful. Germline CDR1 reads SGHTA; CDR2 reads FQGNSA. This CDR3 contains 15 residues. CDR3 sequence (DNA): TGTGCCAGCAGCTTATGGGGGACAGAGAAATACGAGCAGTACTTC. Translating it yields CASSLWGTEKYEQYF.

This clonotype was observed a few times. The chain has TRBV20-1 and TRBJ2-1; possible D gene TRBD2, 7 bases. Trimming stripped 1 base from V and 7 bases from J, with 14 bases between. CDR3 size: 14 residues. CDR1 and CDR2 (germline): DFQATT, SNEGSKA (reference sequence). CDR3 nucleotides: TGCAGTGCTAGAGTGGGGGGGGCCATAAATGAGCAGTTCTTC. This encodes CSARVGGAINEQFF.

The CDR3 DNA is TGTGCCAGCAGCTTAAGAGAGGGGGTGGGTGTATGGCAGTATTTT. Protein product: CASSLREGVGVWQYF. The chain uses TRBV7-2 and TRBJ2-3; possibly TRBD1 for D (6 bases). Germline lookup yields CDR1 SGHTA and CDR2 FQGNSA. V was clipped by 2 bases and J by 11 bases, with 20 bases between them. The CDR3 loop spans 15 amino acids. Complete variable domain (other parts from reference TRBV7-2 and TRBJ2-3): GAGVSQSPSNKVTEKGKDVELRCDPISGHTALYWYRQSLGQGLEFLIYFQGNSAPDKSGLPSDRFSAERTGGSVSTLTIQRTQQEDSAVYLCASSLREGVGVWQYFGPGTRLTVL.

The chain couples TRBV24-1 to TRBJ1-5; possible D gene TRBD1, 5 bases. Germline lookup yields CDR1 KGHDR and CDR2 SFDVKD. The CDR3 runs to 14 residues. The V gene lost 6 bases and the J gene lost 6 bases, with 14 bases spanning the gap. The CDR3 reads CATSSAGGGQPQHF. In nucleotides, the CDR3 is TGTGCCACCAGTTCCGCGGGGGGAGGTCAGCCCCAGCATTTT.

Here the CDR3 reads CSVDLGGLYNEQFF. The CDR3 region has the DNA TGCAGCGTTGACTTGGGAGGTCTCTACAATGAGCAGTTCTTC. The J gene is TRBJ2-1, the V gene TRBV29-1, with D perhaps TRBD2 (6 bases). V was shortened by 3 bases and J by 3 bases, with 12 bases between the two germline ends. This CDR3 comprises 14 residues. The germline V gene has CDR1 SQVTM and CDR2 ANQGSEA.

Points on this clonotype: This could be a read error, since a much larger clone is one nucleotide away. The chain employs TRBV4-2 and TRBJ2-5; D is unclear. The germline V gene encodes CDR1 LGHNA and CDR2 YNFKEQ. The CDR3 has 15 residues. In DNA, the CDR3 is TGTGCCAGCAGCCAAGATCGGACCCATCAAGAGGCCCAGTACTTC. The encoded protein is CASSQDRTHQEAQYF.

The chain employs TRBV18 and TRBJ2-5, with 13 positions matching TRBD2. The germline CDR1 and CDR2 sequences are KGHSH and LQKENI. Germline trimming cut 2 bases from V and 3 bases from J; bases unmatched to any gene: 6. The CDR3 is 17 residues long. CDR3 coding DNA: TGTGCCAGCTCACCAAGGACTAGCGGGGGTGGCGAAGAGACCCAGTACTTC. Translating gives CASSPRTSGGGEETQYF.

This clonotype was found a few times. V gene TRBV5-1 combines with J gene TRBJ2-5; TRBD1 is a possible D gene (5 bases). The J call could be wrong; TRBJ2-7 is a better fit for the DNA end. This CDR3 is built from 14 residues. CDR1 and CDR2 (germline): SGHRS, YFSETQ. The CDR3 DNA follows: TGCGCCACGGCCGTTGCGCAGGGTTCCTACGAGCAGTACTTC. The encoded protein is CATAVAQGSYEQYF.

The chain combines TRBV30 with TRBJ1-2, with D perhaps matching TRBD1 (6 bases). The CDR3 covers 12 residues. V was cut by 2 bases and J by 7 bases, with 11 bases left in between. The germline V gene encodes CDR1 GTSNPN and CDR2 SVGIG (reference sequence). In DNA form, the CDR3 reads TGTGCCTGGAGTTTACAGGGTGCTGGCTACACCTTC. Translating gives CAWSLQGAGYTF.

The chain employs TRBV7-2 and TRBJ2-1, with D maybe TRBD1 (6 bases). Deletions cut 5 bases from V and 2 bases from J, with 16 bases between. The V gene's germline CDR1 is SGHTA and CDR2 FQGNSA. CDR3 length: 16 amino acids. The chain's CDR3 is CASSQQTGLPYNEQFF. The CDR3 region has the DNA TGTGCCAGCAGCCAACAGACAGGCCTCCCCTACAATGAGCAGTTCTTC. The whole variable domain, remainder taken from reference TRBV7-2 and TRBJ2-1, is GAGVSQSPSNKVTEKGKDVELRCDPISGHTALYWYRQSLGQGLEFLIYFQGNSAPDKSGLPSDRFSAERTGGSVSTLTIQRTQQEDSAVYLCASSQQTGLPYNEQFFGPGTRLTVL.